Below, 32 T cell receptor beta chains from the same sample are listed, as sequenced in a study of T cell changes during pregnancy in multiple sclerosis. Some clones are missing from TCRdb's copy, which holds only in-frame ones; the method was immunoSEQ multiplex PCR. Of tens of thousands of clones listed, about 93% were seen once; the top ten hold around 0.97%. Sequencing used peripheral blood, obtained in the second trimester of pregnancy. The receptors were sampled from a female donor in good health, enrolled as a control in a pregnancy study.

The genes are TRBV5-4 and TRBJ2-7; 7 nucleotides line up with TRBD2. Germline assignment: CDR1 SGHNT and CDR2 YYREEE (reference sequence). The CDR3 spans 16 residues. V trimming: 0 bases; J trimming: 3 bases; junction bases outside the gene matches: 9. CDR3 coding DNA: TGTGCCAGCAGCTTGGACGCGGCGGGGGAGATCTACGAGCAGTACTTC. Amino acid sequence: CASSLDAAGEIYEQYF.

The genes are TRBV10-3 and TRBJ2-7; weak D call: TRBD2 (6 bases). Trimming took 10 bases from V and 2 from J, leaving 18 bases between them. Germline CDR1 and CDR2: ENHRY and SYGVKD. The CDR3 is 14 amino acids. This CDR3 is CATQEEGRTYEQYF. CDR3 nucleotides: TGTGCCACCCAGGAGGAGGGCCGGACCTACGAGCAGTACTTC.

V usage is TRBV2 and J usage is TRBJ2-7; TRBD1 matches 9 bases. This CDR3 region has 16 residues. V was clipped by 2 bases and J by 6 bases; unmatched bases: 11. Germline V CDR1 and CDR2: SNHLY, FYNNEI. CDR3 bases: TGTGCCAGCAGTGAATTGGGGGACAGGGCATTGTCCGAGCAGTACTTC. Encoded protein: CASSELGDRALSEQYF.

The CDR3 loop reads CASSPRGTGDYGYTF. The CDR3 nucleotides are TGTGCCAGCAGCCCGCGAGGGACAGGGGACTATGGCTACACCTTC. The gene calls are TRBV14 and TRBJ1-2, with 10 nucleotides matching TRBD1. Germline CDR1 reads SGHDN; CDR2 reads FVKESK. The CDR3 contains 15 residues. V lost 4 bases, J lost 3 bases, and 5 bases stayed unmatched.

The CDR3 protein is CASSIAGQVVQPQHF. CDR3 in DNA: TGTGCCAGTAGTATAGCAGGACAGGTCGTTCAGCCCCAGCATTTT. This rearrangement joins TRBV19 to TRBJ1-5, with 7 positions matching TRBD1. Germline CDR1 and CDR2: LNHDA and SQIVND (reference sequence). V dropped 1 base and J dropped 6; count of bases not matched to a gene: 6. The CDR3 contains 15 residues. Using reference TRBV19 and TRBJ1-5 for the parts outside the CDR3, the full variable domain is DGGITQSPKYLFRKEGQNVTLSCEQNLNHDAMYWYRQDPGQGLRLIYYSQIVNDFQKGDIAEGYSVSREKKESFPLTVTSAQKNPTAFYLCASSIAGQVVQPQHFGDGTRLSIL.

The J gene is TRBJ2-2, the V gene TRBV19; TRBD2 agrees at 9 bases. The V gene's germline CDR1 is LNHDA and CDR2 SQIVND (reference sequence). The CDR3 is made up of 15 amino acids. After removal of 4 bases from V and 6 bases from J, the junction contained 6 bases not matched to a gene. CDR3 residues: CASSSRGRGAGELFF. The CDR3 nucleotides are TGTGCCAGTAGTAGCCGCGGGAGGGGGGCCGGGGAGCTGTTTTTT.

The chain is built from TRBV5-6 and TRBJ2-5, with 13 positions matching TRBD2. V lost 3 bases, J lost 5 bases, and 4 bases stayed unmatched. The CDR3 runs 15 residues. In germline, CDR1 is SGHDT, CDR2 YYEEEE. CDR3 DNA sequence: TGTGCCAGCAGCTGGGGGACTAGCGGGGATGAGACCCAGTACTTC. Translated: CASSWGTSGDETQYF. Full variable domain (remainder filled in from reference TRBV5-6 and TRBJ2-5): DAGVTQSPTHLIKTRGQQVTLRCSPKSGHDTVSWYQQALGQGPQFIFQYYEEEERQRGNFPDRFSGHQFPNYSSELNVNALLLGDSALYLCASSWGTSGDETQYFGPGTRLLVL.

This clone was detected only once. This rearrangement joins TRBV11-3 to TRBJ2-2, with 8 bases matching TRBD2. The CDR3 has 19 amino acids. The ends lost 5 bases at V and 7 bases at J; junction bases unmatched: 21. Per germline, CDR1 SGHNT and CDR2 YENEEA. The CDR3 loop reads CASSPSVGALSGRHGELFF. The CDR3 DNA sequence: TGTGCCAGCAGCCCTAGCGTAGGGGCTCTGAGCGGGAGACACGGGGAGCTGTTTTTT.

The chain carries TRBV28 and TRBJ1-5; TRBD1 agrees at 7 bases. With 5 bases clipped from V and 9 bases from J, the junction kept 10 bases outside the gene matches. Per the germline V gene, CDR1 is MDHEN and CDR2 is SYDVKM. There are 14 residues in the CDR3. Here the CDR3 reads CASSPTGISLPQHF. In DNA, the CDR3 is TGTGCCAGCAGTCCGACAGGGATTTCGCTGCCCCAGCATTTT.

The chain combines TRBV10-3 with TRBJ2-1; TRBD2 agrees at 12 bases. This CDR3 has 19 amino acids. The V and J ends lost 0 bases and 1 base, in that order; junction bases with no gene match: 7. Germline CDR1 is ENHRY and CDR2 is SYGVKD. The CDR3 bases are TGTGCCATCAGTGAGTCGACTAGCGGGAGTAAGTCGTCCTACAATGAGCAGTTCTTC. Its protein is CAISESTSGSKSSYNEQFF.

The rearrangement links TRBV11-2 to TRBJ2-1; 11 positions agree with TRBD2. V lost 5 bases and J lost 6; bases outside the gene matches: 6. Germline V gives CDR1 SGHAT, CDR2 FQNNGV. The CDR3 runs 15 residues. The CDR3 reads CASSQTSGMFNEQFF. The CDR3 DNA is TGTGCCAGCAGCCAGACTAGCGGGATGTTCAATGAGCAGTTCTTC.

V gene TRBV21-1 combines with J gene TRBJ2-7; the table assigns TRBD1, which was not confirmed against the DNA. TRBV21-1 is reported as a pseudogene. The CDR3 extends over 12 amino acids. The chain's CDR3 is CASWAQTYEQYF. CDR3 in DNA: TGTGCCAGCTGGGCGCAGACCTACGAGCAGTACTTC.

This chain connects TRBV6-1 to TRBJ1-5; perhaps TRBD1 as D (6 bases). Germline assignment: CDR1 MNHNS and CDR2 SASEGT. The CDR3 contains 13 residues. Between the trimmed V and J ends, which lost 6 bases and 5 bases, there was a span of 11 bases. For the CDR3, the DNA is TGTGCCAGCAGCAAGGGGGGGGATCAGCCCCAGCATTTT. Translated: CASSKGGDQPQHF.

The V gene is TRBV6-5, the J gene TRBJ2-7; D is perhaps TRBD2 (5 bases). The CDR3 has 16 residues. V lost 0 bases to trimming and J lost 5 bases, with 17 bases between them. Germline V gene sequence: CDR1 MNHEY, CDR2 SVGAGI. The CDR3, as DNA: TGTGCCAGCAGTTACTCGAAAGACGGGGAATCAAACGAGCAGTACTTC. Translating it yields CASSYSKDGESNEQYF.

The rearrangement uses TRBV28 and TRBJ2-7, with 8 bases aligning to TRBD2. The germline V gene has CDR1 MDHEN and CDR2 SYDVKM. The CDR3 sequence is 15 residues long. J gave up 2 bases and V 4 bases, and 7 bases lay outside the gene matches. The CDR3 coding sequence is TGTGCCAGCAGTTCACCGGGACTAGGAACCTACGAGCAGTACTTC. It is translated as CASSSPGLGTYEQYF.

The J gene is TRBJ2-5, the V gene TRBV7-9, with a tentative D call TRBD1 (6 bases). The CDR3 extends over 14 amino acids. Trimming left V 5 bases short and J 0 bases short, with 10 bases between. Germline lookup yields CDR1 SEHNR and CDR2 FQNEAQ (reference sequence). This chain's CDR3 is CASSGQTYQETQYF. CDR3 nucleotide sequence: TGTGCCAGCAGCGGACAGACGTACCAAGAGACCCAGTACTTC.

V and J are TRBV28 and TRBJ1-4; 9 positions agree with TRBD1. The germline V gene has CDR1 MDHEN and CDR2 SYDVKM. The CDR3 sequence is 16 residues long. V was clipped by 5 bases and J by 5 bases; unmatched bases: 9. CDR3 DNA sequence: TGTGCCAGCAGTACCCCTTGGACAGGGGAGAATGAAAAACTGTTTTTT. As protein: CASSTPWTGENEKLFF.

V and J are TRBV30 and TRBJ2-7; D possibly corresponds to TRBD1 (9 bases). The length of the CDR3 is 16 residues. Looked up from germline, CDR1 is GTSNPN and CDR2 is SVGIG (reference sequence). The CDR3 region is CADTSGQQGARYEQYF. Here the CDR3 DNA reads TGTGCTGATACTAGCGGCCAACAGGGGGCTAGATACGAGCAGTACTTC.

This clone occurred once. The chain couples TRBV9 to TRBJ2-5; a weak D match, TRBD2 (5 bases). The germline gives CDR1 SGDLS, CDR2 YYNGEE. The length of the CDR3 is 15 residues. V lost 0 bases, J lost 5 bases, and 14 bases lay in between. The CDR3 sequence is CASSVGTRVGETQYF. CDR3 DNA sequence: TGTGCCAGCAGCGTAGGGACTCGGGTGGGGGAGACCCAGTACTTC.

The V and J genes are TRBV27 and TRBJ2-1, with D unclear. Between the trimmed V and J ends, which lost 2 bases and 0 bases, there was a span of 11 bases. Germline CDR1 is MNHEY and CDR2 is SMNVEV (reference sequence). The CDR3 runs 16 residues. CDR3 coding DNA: TGTGCCAGCAGTTTAGGTACCGCGAGCTCCTACAATGAGCAGTTCTTC. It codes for CASSLGTASSYNEQFF.

CDR3 in amino acids: CASSAGRGPYTGELFF. As DNA, the CDR3 is TGCGCCAGCAGTGCTGGCAGGGGGCCCTACACCGGGGAGCTGTTTTTT. The rearrangement joins TRBV10-1 to TRBJ2-2; 8 bases map to TRBD1. The CDR3 is 16 residues long. Germline loops: CDR1 WNHNN, CDR2 SYGVQD (reference sequence). The trim removed 4 bases at V and 3 bases at J, leaving 7 bases unmatched.

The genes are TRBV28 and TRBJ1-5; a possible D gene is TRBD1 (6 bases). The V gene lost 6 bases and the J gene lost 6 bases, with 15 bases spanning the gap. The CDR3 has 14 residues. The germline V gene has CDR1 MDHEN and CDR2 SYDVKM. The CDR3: CASRSTGGGQPQHF. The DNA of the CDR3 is TGTGCCAGCAGGTCTACGGGGGGCGGTCAGCCCCAGCATTTT.

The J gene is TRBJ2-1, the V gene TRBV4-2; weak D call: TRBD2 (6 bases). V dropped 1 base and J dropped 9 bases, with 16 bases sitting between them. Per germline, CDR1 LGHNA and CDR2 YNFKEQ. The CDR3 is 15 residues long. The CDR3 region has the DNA TGTGCCAGCAGCCAAGGTGTGGGCGGGGTCGCTGAGCAGTTCTTC. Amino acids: CASSQGVGGVAEQFF.

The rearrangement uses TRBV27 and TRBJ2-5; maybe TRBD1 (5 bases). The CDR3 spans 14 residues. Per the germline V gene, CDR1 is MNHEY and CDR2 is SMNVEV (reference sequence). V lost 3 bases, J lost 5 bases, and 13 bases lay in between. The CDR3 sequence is CASSFKDMVETQYF. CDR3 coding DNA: TGTGCCAGCAGTTTTAAGGACATGGTGGAGACCCAGTACTTC.

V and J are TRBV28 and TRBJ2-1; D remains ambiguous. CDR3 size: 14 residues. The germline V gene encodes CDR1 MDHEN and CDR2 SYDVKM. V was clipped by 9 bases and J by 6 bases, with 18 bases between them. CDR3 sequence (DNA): TGTGCCAGTTGCGATCCGAGTATGTTCAATGAGCAGTTCTTC. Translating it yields CASCDPSMFNEQFF.

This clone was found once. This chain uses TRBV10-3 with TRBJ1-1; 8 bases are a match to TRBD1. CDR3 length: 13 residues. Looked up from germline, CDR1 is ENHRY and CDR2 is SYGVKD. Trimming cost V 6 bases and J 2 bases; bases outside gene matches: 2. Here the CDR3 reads CAIRGTGNTEAFF. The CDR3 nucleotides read TGTGCCATCAGGGGGACAGGCAACACTGAAGCTTTCTTT.

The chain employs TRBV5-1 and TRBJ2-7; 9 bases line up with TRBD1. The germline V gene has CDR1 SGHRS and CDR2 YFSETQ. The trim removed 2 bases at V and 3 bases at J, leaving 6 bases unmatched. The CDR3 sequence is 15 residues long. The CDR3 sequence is CASSLGQGKGYEQYF. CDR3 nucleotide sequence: TGCGCCAGCAGCTTAGGACAGGGGAAGGGCTACGAGCAGTACTTC. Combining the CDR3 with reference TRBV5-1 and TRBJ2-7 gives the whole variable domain KAGVTQTPRYLIKTRGQQVTLSCSPISGHRSVSWYQQTPGQGLQFLFEYFSETQRNKGNFPGRFSGRQFSNSRSEMNVSTLELGDSALYLCASSLGQGKGYEQYFGPGTRLTVT.

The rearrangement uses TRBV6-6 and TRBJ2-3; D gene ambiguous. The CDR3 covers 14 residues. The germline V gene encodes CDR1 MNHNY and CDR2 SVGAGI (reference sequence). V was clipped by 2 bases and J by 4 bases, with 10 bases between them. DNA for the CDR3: TGTGCCAGCAGTTACAGCCCCGGTGCAGATACGCAGTATTTT. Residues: CASSYSPGADTQYF.

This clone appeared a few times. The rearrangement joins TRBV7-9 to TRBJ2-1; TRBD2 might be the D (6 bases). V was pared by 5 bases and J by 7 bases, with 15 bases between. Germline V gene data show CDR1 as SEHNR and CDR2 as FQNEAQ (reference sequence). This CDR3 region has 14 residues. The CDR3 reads CASSPGLALNEQFF. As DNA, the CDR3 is TGTGCCAGCAGCCCCGGGCTAGCGTTGAATGAGCAGTTCTTC. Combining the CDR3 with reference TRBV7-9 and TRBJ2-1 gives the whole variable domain DTGVSQNPRHKITKRGQNVTFRCDPISEHNRLYWYRQTLGQGPEFLTYFQNEAQLEKSRLLSDRFSAERPKGSFSTLEIQRTEQGDSAMYLCASSPGLALNEQFFGPGTRLTVL.

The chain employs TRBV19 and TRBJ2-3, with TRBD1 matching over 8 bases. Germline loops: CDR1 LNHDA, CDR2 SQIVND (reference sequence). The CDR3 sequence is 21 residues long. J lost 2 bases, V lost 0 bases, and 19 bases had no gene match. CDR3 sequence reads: CASSIDAGVGQVPSITDTQYF. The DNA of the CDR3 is TGTGCCAGTAGTATAGACGCGGGCGTGGGACAGGTTCCTTCAATCACAGATACGCAGTATTTT. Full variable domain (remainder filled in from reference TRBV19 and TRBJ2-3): DGGITQSPKYLFRKEGQNVTLSCEQNLNHDAMYWYRQDPGQGLRLIYYSQIVNDFQKGDIAEGYSVSREKKESFPLTVTSAQKNPTAFYLCASSIDAGVGQVPSITDTQYFGPGTRLTVL.

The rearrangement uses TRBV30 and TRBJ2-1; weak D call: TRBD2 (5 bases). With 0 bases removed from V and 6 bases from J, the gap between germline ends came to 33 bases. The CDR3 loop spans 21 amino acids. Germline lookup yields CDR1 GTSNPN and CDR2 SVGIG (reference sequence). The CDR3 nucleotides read TGTGCCTGGAGTGTACCCCTGACAAATACCCTTAGGAGGTCCACTTCCAATGAGCAGTTCTTC. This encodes CAWSVPLTNTLRRSTSNEQFF.

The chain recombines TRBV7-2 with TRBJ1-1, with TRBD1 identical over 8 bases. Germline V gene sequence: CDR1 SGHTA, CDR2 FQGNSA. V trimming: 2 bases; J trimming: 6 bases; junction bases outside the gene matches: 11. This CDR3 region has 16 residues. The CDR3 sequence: CASSLRLGAGGPEAFF. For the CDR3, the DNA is TGTGCCAGCAGCTTAAGGCTTGGGGCAGGGGGCCCTGAAGCTTTCTTT. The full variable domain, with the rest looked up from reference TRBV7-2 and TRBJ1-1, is GAGVSQSPSNKVTEKGKDVELRCDPISGHTALYWYRQSLGQGLEFLIYFQGNSAPDKSGLPSDRFSAERTGGSVSTLTIQRTQQEDSAVYLCASSLRLGAGGPEAFFGQGTRLTVV.